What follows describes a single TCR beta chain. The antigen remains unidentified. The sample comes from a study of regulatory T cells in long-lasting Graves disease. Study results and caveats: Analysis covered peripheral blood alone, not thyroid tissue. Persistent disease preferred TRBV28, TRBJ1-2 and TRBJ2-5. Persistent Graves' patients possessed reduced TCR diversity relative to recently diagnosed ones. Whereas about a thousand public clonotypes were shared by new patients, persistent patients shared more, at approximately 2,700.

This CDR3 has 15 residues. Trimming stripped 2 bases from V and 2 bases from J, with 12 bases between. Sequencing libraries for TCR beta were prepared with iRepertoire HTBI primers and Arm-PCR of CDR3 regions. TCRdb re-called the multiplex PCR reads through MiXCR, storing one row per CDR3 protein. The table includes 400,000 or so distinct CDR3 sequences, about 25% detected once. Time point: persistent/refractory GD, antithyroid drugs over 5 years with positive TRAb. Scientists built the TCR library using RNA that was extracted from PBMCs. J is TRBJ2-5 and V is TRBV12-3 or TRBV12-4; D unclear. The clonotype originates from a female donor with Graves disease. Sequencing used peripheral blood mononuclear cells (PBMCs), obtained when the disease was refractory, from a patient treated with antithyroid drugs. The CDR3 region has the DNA TGTGCCAGCAGTTTAAATAGGGTCAGACAAGAGACCCAGTACTTC. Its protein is CASSLNRVRQETQYF.